Below are 18 T cell receptor beta chains sequenced from a single sample in a study of T cell changes during pregnancy in multiple sclerosis. Profiling relied on immunoSEQ multiplex PCR, and the TCRdb table lists in-frame clones only, not all of them. The sample has 38,000 or so clones, roughly 93% seen once. This sample comprised CD4+ T cells from peripheral blood mononuclear cells, obtained in the second trimester of pregnancy. Receptor source: a female donor with multiple sclerosis, enrolled in a pregnancy study.

The rearrangement joins TRBV7-3 to TRBJ1-2; 11 nucleotides line up with TRBD1. Germline CDR1 reads SGHTA; CDR2 reads FQGTGA. The V and J ends lost 5 bases and 9 bases, in that order; junction bases with no gene match: 11. This CDR3 region has 15 residues. This chain's CDR3 is CASSPRTGGLDSYTF. CDR3 in DNA: TGTGCCAGCAGCCCACGGACAGGGGGCCTAGATAGCTACACCTTC.

The V call is TRBV2, the J call TRBJ2-7; D may be TRBD1 (7 bases). The V gene lost 6 bases and the J gene lost 2 bases, with 14 bases spanning the gap. The germline gives CDR1 SNHLY, CDR2 FYNNEI. The CDR3 runs 14 residues. CDR3 in amino acids: CASRTRQGPYEQYF. CDR3 in DNA: TGTGCCAGCAGGACTAGACAGGGACCCTACGAGCAGTACTTC.

The J gene is TRBJ2-1, the V gene TRBV7-2; the D is unclear. Germline assignment: CDR1 SGHTA and CDR2 FQGNSA. The CDR3 is 16 amino acids. V was shortened by 4 bases and J by 6 bases, with 19 bases between the two germline ends. The CDR3 loop reads CASSSPISSYGNEQFF. Here the CDR3 DNA reads TGTGCCAGCAGCTCTCCAATTAGTTCTTATGGCAATGAGCAGTTCTTC.

The V call is TRBV7-9, the J call TRBJ2-1; 12 bases line up with TRBD1. CDR1 and CDR2 from the germline V gene are SEHNR and FQNEAQ (reference sequence). With 3 bases clipped from V and 2 bases from J, the junction kept 8 bases outside the gene matches. CDR3 size: 18 residues. The CDR3 reads CASSFKRDRGRPYNEQFF. In DNA, the CDR3 is TGTGCCAGCAGCTTTAAACGGGACAGGGGGCGGCCCTACAATGAGCAGTTCTTC.

CDR3 region: CAWRRDSGANVLTF. The CDR3 DNA follows: TGTGCCTGGAGACGGGACTCTGGGGCCAACGTCCTGACTTTC. The chain carries TRBV30 and TRBJ2-6; D perhaps matches TRBD2 (5 bases). V lost 3 bases and J 0 bases, leaving 6 bases between the germline ends. The CDR3 totals 14 residues. CDR1 and CDR2 from the germline V gene are GTSNPN and SVGIG (reference sequence).

The rearrangement joins TRBV7-8 to TRBJ2-3, with TRBD2 as a possible D gene (5 bases). CDR1 and CDR2 from the germline V gene are SGHVS and FQNEAQ. The V and J ends lost 8 bases and 0 bases respectively, with 12 bases between them. The CDR3 is made up of 14 amino acids. The CDR3 region is CASFGSQSTDTQYF. The CDR3 nucleotides are TGTGCCAGCTTTGGGAGTCAAAGCACAGATACGCAGTATTTT.

V usage is TRBV23-1 and J usage is TRBJ1-3; TRBD1 aligns across 8 bases. TRBV23-1 belongs to the ORF category, with a function that is uncertain. This CDR3 region has 15 residues. After removal of 9 bases from V and 2 bases from J, the junction contained 9 bases not matched to a gene. The CDR3 DNA reads as TGCGCCAGAGGGAACAGGGGGTTTACTGGAAACACCATATATTTT. It yields the protein CARGNRGFTGNTIYF.

This rearrangement joins TRBV7-9 to TRBJ2-1, with 10 bases that match TRBD2. Germline values: CDR1 SEHNR, CDR2 FQNEAQ (reference sequence). The CDR3 consists of 16 residues. Germline trimming cut 2 bases from V and 4 bases from J; bases unmatched to any gene: 5. The CDR3 nucleotides are TGTGCCAGCAGCTTACCCCTAGCGGGGGCTTACAATGAGCAGTTCTTC. Its protein is CASSLPLAGAYNEQFF.

CDR3 sequence (DNA): TGTGCCAGCAGCTTAGGCAGATACTATGGCTACACCTTC. It encodes CASSLGRYYGYTF. The V and J genes are TRBV7-9 and TRBJ1-2, with D unresolved. The V gene lost 1 base and the J gene lost 3 bases, with 6 bases spanning the gap. Germline CDR1 reads SEHNR; CDR2 reads FQNEAQ (reference sequence). This CDR3 region has 13 residues.

A single count supports this clone. Germline and junction disagree at one end, which may indicate a read error. The rearrangement uses TRBV6-1 and TRBJ2-5, with D perhaps TRBD2 (6 bases). CDR1 is MNHNS, CDR2 SASEGT, per germline. This CDR3 has 14 amino acids. The CDR3 reads CASSPGGVNRDAHF. The CDR3 coding sequence is TGTGCCAGCAGTCCCGGGGGTGTTAATCGGGACGCTCACTTC.

V and J are TRBV6-1 and TRBJ1-3; D gene uncertain. Germline CDR1 reads MNHNS; CDR2 reads SASEGT. Trimming cost V 5 bases and J 7 bases, with 6 bases left between them. The CDR3 consists of 11 residues. The CDR3 DNA sequence: TGTGCCAGCAGTTTGGGCAACACCATATATTTT. Its translation: CASSLGNTIYF.

The CDR3 DNA follows: TGTGCCAGCAGCCACCGGGACAGGGGAATTTACGAGCAGTACTTC. Amino acid sequence: CASSHRDRGIYEQYF. The chain employs TRBV6-5 and TRBJ2-7; 10 bases are a match to TRBD1. CDR1 and CDR2 (germline): MNHEY, SVGAGI. This CDR3 has 15 amino acids. Trimming at V came to 6 bases and at J to 4 bases, leaving 9 bases not matched to a gene.

The chain links TRBV5-1 to TRBJ2-5; 14 bases align to TRBD2. V lost 4 bases and J lost 7; bases outside the gene matches: 9. Germline V gene data show CDR1 as SGHRS and CDR2 as YFSETQ. CDR3 length: 16 amino acids. CDR3 coding DNA: TGCGCCAGCAGCCCCTCGACTAGCGGGGGGGTAGGGACCCAGTACTTC. It is translated as CASSPSTSGGVGTQYF. Together with reference TRBV5-1 and TRBJ2-5, the CDR3 gives the full variable domain: KAGVTQTPRYLIKTRGQQVTLSCSPISGHRSVSWYQQTPGQGLQFLFEYFSETQRNKGNFPGRFSGRQFSNSRSEMNVSTLELGDSALYLCASSPSTSGGVGTQYFGPGTRLLVL.

V usage is TRBV12-5 and J usage is TRBJ1-1, with unresolved D. Trimming shortened V by 5 bases and J by 6 bases, and 13 bases separated the two germline ends. CDR3 size: 13 residues. The germline CDR1 and CDR2 sequences are LGHNT and FRNRAP. CDR3 region: CASGVRPDSEAFF. The CDR3 bases are TGTGCTAGTGGTGTACGACCCGACTCTGAAGCTTTCTTT.

The chain carries TRBV7-3 and TRBJ2-6; D might be TRBD1 (5 bases). V lost 2 bases, J lost 9 bases, and 11 bases lay in between. CDR1 and CDR2 from the germline V gene are SGHTA and FQGTGA. CDR3 length equals 14 residues. DNA for the CDR3: TGTGCCAGCAGCTTAGGGCAGGGCGGCAACGTCCTGACTTTC. Translation: CASSLGQGGNVLTF.

This chain uses TRBV6-5 with TRBJ1-2; tentatively, D is TRBD1 (5 bases). The CDR3 loop spans 12 amino acids. Germline V gives CDR1 MNHEY, CDR2 SVGAGI. V dropped 5 bases and J dropped 8 bases, with 12 bases sitting between them. Here the CDR3 reads CASSARGSGYTF. CDR3 bases: TGTGCCAGCAGTGCGCGGGGCTCCGGCTACACCTTC.

The chain uses TRBV29-1 and TRBJ1-1; D may be TRBD1 (5 bases). The germline V and J ends were trimmed by 6 bases and 7 bases, with 12 bases remaining between them. Germline CDR1 reads SQVTM; CDR2 reads ANQGSEA. This CDR3 region has 11 residues. The CDR3, as DNA: TGCAGCGTGCAGAAGACAGATGAAGCTTTCTTT. Its translation: CSVQKTDEAFF.

The V and J genes are TRBV28 and TRBJ1-1; TRBD1 matches 8 bases. This CDR3 has 15 residues. Germline CDR1 is MDHEN and CDR2 is SYDVKM. The V and J ends lost 2 bases and 1 base, in that order; junction bases with no gene match: 3. This chain's CDR3 is CASSLRTGKNTEAFF. CDR3 sequence (DNA): TGTGCCAGCAGTTTAAGGACAGGGAAGAACACTGAAGCTTTCTTT.